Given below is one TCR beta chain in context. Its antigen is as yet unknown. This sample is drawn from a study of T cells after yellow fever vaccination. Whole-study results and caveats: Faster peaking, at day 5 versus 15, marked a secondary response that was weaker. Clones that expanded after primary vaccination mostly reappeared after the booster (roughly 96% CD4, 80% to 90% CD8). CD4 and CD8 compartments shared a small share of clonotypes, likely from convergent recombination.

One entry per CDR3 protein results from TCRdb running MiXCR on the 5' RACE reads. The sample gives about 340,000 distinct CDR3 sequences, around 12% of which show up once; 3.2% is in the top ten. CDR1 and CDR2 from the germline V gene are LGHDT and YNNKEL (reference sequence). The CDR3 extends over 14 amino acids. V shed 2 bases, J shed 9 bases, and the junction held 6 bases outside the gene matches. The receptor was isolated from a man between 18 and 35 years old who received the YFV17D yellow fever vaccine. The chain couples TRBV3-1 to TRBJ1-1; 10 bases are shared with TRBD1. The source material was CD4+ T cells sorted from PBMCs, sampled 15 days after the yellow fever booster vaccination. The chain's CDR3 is CASSQPRDRGKAFF. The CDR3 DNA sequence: TGTGCCAGCAGCCAACCTCGGGACAGGGGTAAAGCTTTCTTT.